The 18 T cell receptor beta chains listed next were all sequenced from one sample in a study of technical replicates of blood from a handful of donors. Using immunoSEQ multiplex PCR, the repertoire was profiled, and TCRdb retains in-frame clones only, with some absent. Counted here are 100,000 or so clones, around 95% occurring once; the ten biggest clones make up 0.2% to 0.3%. What was sequenced was T cells isolated from PBMCs. Source of these receptors: a human donor in good health.

The chain employs TRBV6-5 and TRBJ2-1, with 9 nucleotides matching TRBD1. This CDR3 spans 15 amino acids. Trimming at V came to 1 base and at J to 4 bases, leaving 2 bases not matched to a gene. Germline values: CDR1 MNHEY, CDR2 SVGAGI. The CDR3 DNA sequence: TGTGCCAGCAGTTACTTCGGACAGGGGTACAATGAGCAGTTCTTC. It encodes CASSYFGQGYNEQFF.

The chain carries TRBV2 and TRBJ2-7; 7 nucleotides line up with TRBD1. After removal of 5 bases from V and 6 bases from J, the junction contained 13 bases not matched to a gene. The CDR3 has 15 residues. CDR1 SNHLY and CDR2 FYNNEI come from the germline V gene. CDR3 residues: CASSWPLGTVGEQYF. CDR3 DNA: TGTGCCAGCAGTTGGCCACTAGGGACAGTAGGCGAGCAGTACTTC.

This clone was counted a single time. This chain uses TRBV5-1 with TRBJ2-7, with a tentative D call TRBD2 (5 bases). Trimming cost V 0 bases and J 6 bases, with 7 bases left between them. Germline CDR1 is SGHRS and CDR2 is YFSETQ. CDR3 length: 12 residues. In DNA form, the CDR3 reads TGCGCCAGCAGCTTGGGCGCGGGCGAGCAGTACTTC. As protein: CASSLGAGEQYF.

The V and J genes are TRBV5-5 and TRBJ2-1, with D possibly being TRBD2 (6 bases). This CDR3 comprises 15 residues. Germline-derived CDR1 and CDR2 are SGHKS and YYEKEE (reference sequence). The V and J ends lost 4 bases and 0 bases respectively, with 11 bases between them. For the CDR3, the DNA is TGTGCCAGCAGCATCAGGGACTTCTCCTACAATGAGCAGTTCTTC. Amino acid sequence: CASSIRDFSYNEQFF.

Concerning this clone: At one end, the junction sequence differs from germline, possibly due to a read error. The chain carries TRBV7-7 and TRBJ1-5; tentatively, D is TRBD1 (5 bases). The CDR3 covers 13 residues. The V gene's germline CDR1 is SSHAT and CDR2 FNYEAQ (reference sequence). The CDR3 sequence is CASSPDKGQPQHF. CDR3 sequence (DNA): TGTGCTAGCAGCCCGGACAAGGGTCAGCCCCAGCATTTT.

The chain joins TRBV6-5 to TRBJ2-7, with 7 positions matching TRBD1. Trimming removed 3 bases from V and 0 bases from J; junction bases left unmatched: 5. The CDR3 runs 15 residues. The germline CDR1 and CDR2 sequences are MNHEY and SVGAGI. The CDR3 reads CASSYSGQLSYEQYF. CDR3 in DNA: TGTGCCAGCAGTTATTCGGGACAGCTCTCCTACGAGCAGTACTTC.

This chain uses TRBV28 with TRBJ1-2; D ambiguous. V dropped 2 bases and J dropped 5 bases, with 15 bases sitting between them. The CDR3 is made up of 15 amino acids. Per the germline V gene, CDR1 is MDHEN and CDR2 is SYDVKM. CDR3 region: CASSLQDWGWYGYTF. The CDR3 coding sequence is TGTGCCAGCAGTTTACAGGACTGGGGATGGTATGGCTACACCTTC.

The chain recombines TRBV10-3 with TRBJ2-1; D uncertain. The CDR3 covers 16 residues. Trimming pared 5 bases from V and 0 bases from J, leaving 14 bases between. Germline-derived CDR1 and CDR2 are ENHRY and SYGVKD. The CDR3 protein is CAISPQSARSYNEQFF. CDR3 nucleotide sequence: TGTGCCATCAGTCCCCAGAGCGCCCGCTCCTACAATGAGCAGTTCTTC.

This chain joins TRBV6-5 and TRBJ2-2, with D possibly TRBD2 on 5 matching bases. The CDR3 has 13 residues. V was trimmed by 5 bases and J by 6 bases, leaving 10 bases between them. The germline V gene encodes CDR1 MNHEY and CDR2 SVGAGI. The CDR3 reads CASSVPGAGELFF. CDR3 DNA sequence: TGTGCCAGCAGTGTTCCCGGGGCCGGGGAGCTGTTTTTT.

This chain links TRBV18 with TRBJ2-7; D call uncertain. This CDR3 spans 14 amino acids. CDR1 is KGHSH and CDR2 is LQKENI in the germline V gene. V gave up 2 bases and J gave up 0 bases, with 8 bases separating them. CDR3 sequence: CASSPYVSSYEQYF. The CDR3 DNA reads TGTGCCAGCTCACCATATGTCAGCTCCTACGAGCAGTACTTC.

J is TRBJ2-1 and V is TRBV14; TRBD2 matches at 7 bases. V trimming: 0 bases; J trimming: 6 bases; junction bases outside the gene matches: 8. This CDR3 is 16 amino acids long. CDR1 SGHDN and CDR2 FVKESK come from the germline V gene. The CDR3 loop reads CASSQDRLLAINEQFF. The CDR3 DNA reads as TGTGCCAGCAGCCAAGATCGGCTACTAGCGATCAATGAGCAGTTCTTC.

CDR3 nucleotides: TGTGCCAGCAGTTCCCCGACAGATAGCCTACACAATGAGCAGTTCTTC. This encodes CASSSPTDSLHNEQFF. This chain connects TRBV27 to TRBJ2-1, with D tentatively TRBD1 (5 bases). CDR3 length: 16 residues. V shed 4 bases and J shed 5 bases, with 18 bases lying between them. In germline, CDR1 is MNHEY, CDR2 SMNVEV (reference sequence).

The V gene is TRBV29-1, the J gene TRBJ2-2; D is perhaps TRBD2 (5 bases). Germline lookup yields CDR1 SQVTM and CDR2 ANQGSEA. V lost 3 bases and J 4 bases, leaving 9 bases between the germline ends. This CDR3 region has 13 residues. The CDR3 protein is CSVDGRSTGELFF. CDR3 bases: TGCAGCGTTGATGGGAGAAGCACCGGGGAGCTGTTTTTT.

Notes on this clone: Other nucleotide sequences in the sample specify the same CDR3. The CDR3 coding sequence is TGTGCCAGCAGTTTAACAGTTTCCTCCTACGAGCAGTACTTC. This sequence encodes CASSLTVSSYEQYF. The J gene is TRBJ2-7, the V gene TRBV27; D is undetermined. V was pared by 2 bases and J by 0 bases, with 8 bases between. CDR3 length equals 14 residues. The germline gives CDR1 MNHEY, CDR2 SMNVEV (reference sequence).

The genes are TRBV9 and TRBJ2-7; D perhaps matches TRBD2 (6 bases). This CDR3 is built from 13 residues. The V end was cut by 5 bases, the J end by 1 base, with 10 bases between. Germline V gene lookup returns CDR1 SGDLS and CDR2 YYNGEE. The CDR3 nucleotides read TGTGCCAGCAGTCGCGGGGTTTCCTACGAGCAGTACTTC. It yields the protein CASSRGVSYEQYF. Using reference TRBV9 and TRBJ2-7 for the parts outside the CDR3, the full variable domain is DSGVTQTPKHLITATGQRVTLRCSPRSGDLSVYWYQQSLDQGLQFLIQYYNGEERAKGNILERFSAQQFPDLHSELNLSSLELGDSALYFCASSRGVSYEQYFGPGTRLTVT.

The CDR3 DNA is TGTGCCAGTAGTATTCTGACTAGCGGGAGGACAGGGCAGTTCTTC. It specifies CASSILTSGRTGQFF. This chain joins TRBV19 and TRBJ2-1; 13 nucleotides match TRBD2. After removal of 3 bases from V and 12 bases from J, the junction contained 8 bases not matched to a gene. The CDR3 loop spans 15 amino acids. CDR1 and CDR2 from the germline V gene are LNHDA and SQIVND (reference sequence).

This clone occurred once. This chain uses TRBV18 with TRBJ1-5; 7 bases are shared with TRBD1. The germline V gene encodes CDR1 KGHSH and CDR2 LQKENI. J was trimmed by 0 bases and V by 2 bases; bases with no gene match: 10. This CDR3 has 18 residues. The CDR3 coding sequence is TGTGCCAGCTCACCAAGGTCGATAAGGGGGCCTAGCAATCAGCCCCAGCATTTT. Its translation: CASSPRSIRGPSNQPQHF.

The rearrangement uses TRBV5-4 and TRBJ1-2; weak D call: TRBD1 (6 bases). CDR1 and CDR2 (germline): SGHNT, YYREEE (reference sequence). The CDR3 has 13 residues. Deletions cut 2 bases from V and 8 bases from J, with 13 bases between. The CDR3 is CASSFIGGDGYTF. The CDR3 DNA reads TGTGCCAGCAGCTTTATAGGGGGAGACGGCTACACCTTC. The entire variable domain, with the rest obtained from reference TRBV5-4 and TRBJ1-2, is as follows: ETGVTQSPTHLIKTRGQQVTLRCSSQSGHNTVSWYQQALGQGPQFIFQYYREEENGRGNFPPRFSGLQFPNYSSELNVNALELDDSALYLCASSFIGGDGYTFGSGTRLTVV.